Below are 23 T cell receptor beta chains sequenced from a single sample in a study of T cell responses to AZD1222 COVID-19 vaccine (dated by TCRdb to 2020 to 2022). The intended sense of this specimen's time point label: about 28 days (+/-7) after the second vaccine dose. The library was obtained by the immunoSEQ multiplex PCR assay. The source is immuneACCESS, and TCRdb retained only in-frame sequences with V and J called. Part of the clones is not carried over; for the studies checked, unresolved V genes explain less than half of this, and the remainder is unexplained. Recorded for this sample are 150,000 to 180,000 clones; more than 85% of them occurred a single time. Approximately 1.5% of the sample is taken by the ten largest. Sequencing used peripheral blood, obtained 28 days after the second AZD1222 dose. These receptors came from an adult who received the AZD1222 COVID-19 vaccine.

The J gene is TRBJ2-7, the V gene TRBV27, with 8 bases matching TRBD1. CDR1 MNHEY and CDR2 SMNVEV come from the germline V gene (reference sequence). The junction had 6 bases not matched to a gene; V was cut back by 8 bases and J by 6 bases. The CDR3 extends over 12 amino acids. The CDR3 sequence is CASGGQGGEQYF. Here the CDR3 DNA reads TGTGCCAGCGGCGGACAGGGAGGCGAGCAGTACTTC.

The genes are TRBV2 and TRBJ2-2; 8 bases match TRBD2. The length of the CDR3 is 17 residues. Germline CDR1 and CDR2: SNHLY and FYNNEI. V shed 4 bases and J 3 bases; nucleotides not matched to a gene: 10. CDR3 sequence: CASSGEVAGRYTGELFF. CDR3 nucleotides: TGTGCCAGCAGTGGTGAGGTAGCGGGGAGATACACCGGGGAGCTGTTTTTT.

The chain carries TRBV6-6 and TRBJ1-5, with D perhaps matching TRBD1 (6 bases). The V gene's germline CDR1 is MNHNY and CDR2 SVGAGI (reference sequence). The CDR3 spans 17 residues. V lost 5 bases, J lost 2 bases, and 19 bases lay in between. DNA of the CDR3: TGTGCCAGCAGTCCATCATGGGGGGCTGCGGGCAATCAGCCCCAGCATTTT. This gives the protein CASSPSWGAAGNQPQHF.

The chain has TRBV18 and TRBJ1-3, with a possible D match to TRBD1 (6 bases). V lost 2 bases to trimming and J lost 4 bases, with 9 bases between them. Germline V gene sequence: CDR1 KGHSH, CDR2 LQKENI. The CDR3 contains 14 residues. CDR3 in amino acids: CASSPGGLGNTIYF. The DNA for the CDR3 is TGTGCCAGCTCACCAGGGGGGCTAGGAAACACCATATATTTT.

This chain uses TRBV28 with TRBJ1-2; 12 nucleotides agree with TRBD1. The CDR3 extends over 21 amino acids. V trimming: 2 bases; J trimming: 6 bases; junction bases outside the gene matches: 22. Germline V gene sequence: CDR1 MDHEN, CDR2 SYDVKM. CDR3 residues: CASSLEKMSVGDRGRLDGYTF. CDR3 coding DNA: TGTGCCAGCAGTTTAGAAAAGATGTCAGTGGGGGACAGGGGGCGTCTCGATGGCTACACCTTC.

This rearrangement joins TRBV4-2 to TRBJ1-1; TRBD1 might be the D (6 bases). The CDR3 is 14 residues long. V lost 2 bases, J lost 6 bases, and 13 bases lay in between. In germline, CDR1 is LGHNA, CDR2 YNFKEQ. The CDR3 bases are TGTGCCAGCAGCCAATCGGGGGGGCGGGCTGAAGCTTTCTTT. As protein: CASSQSGGRAEAFF.

The chain carries TRBV19 and TRBJ1-5, with 8 bases that match TRBD1. Germline V lookup: CDR1 LNHDA, CDR2 SQIVND (reference sequence). V shed 5 bases and J 3 bases; nucleotides not matched to a gene: 6. This CDR3 has 15 residues. CDR3 loop: CASSEAGQDNQPQHF. The CDR3 DNA follows: TGTGCCAGTAGTGAGGCGGGACAGGACAATCAGCCCCAGCATTTT.

As regards this clone: The junction and the germline gene differ at one end; a read error may be behind it. The V call is TRBV7-8, the J call TRBJ2-2; D ambiguous. Germline V CDR1 and CDR2: SGHVS, FQNEAQ. The CDR3 is 18 residues long. CDR3 sequence reads: CASNLVRFGQSNTGELFF. The CDR3 region has the DNA TGTGCCAGCAACTTAGTTAGATTTGGCCAGTCGAACACCGGGGAGCTGTTTTTT.

The V and J genes are TRBV11-2 and TRBJ2-3, with D perhaps TRBD2 (6 bases). Germline CDR1 is SGHAT and CDR2 is FQNNGV. V was trimmed by 3 bases and J by 4 bases, leaving 17 bases between them. The CDR3 totals 16 residues. Here the CDR3 DNA reads TGTGCCAGCAGCTTCGCGGGACGCACGCCCGCAGATACGCAGTATTTT. It specifies CASSFAGRTPADTQYF.

Worth noting for this clone: Other DNA sequences from this sample encode an identical CDR3 as well. CDR3: CASSLGYEQYF. The CDR3, as DNA: TGTGCCAGCAGTTTGGGGTACGAGCAGTACTTC. This rearrangement joins TRBV12-3 or TRBV12-4 to TRBJ2-7; D remains unclear. The CDR3 consists of 11 residues. V was clipped by 3 bases and J by 4 bases, with 4 bases between them.

The rearrangement uses TRBV27 and TRBJ2-7, with 9 bases identical to TRBD1. This CDR3 spans 14 amino acids. Germline CDR1 MNHEY, CDR2 SMNVEV (reference sequence). V shed 3 bases, J shed 6 bases, and the junction held 6 bases outside the gene matches. In DNA, the CDR3 is TGTGCCAGCAGTTTGGTAGGGACAGGGAGCGAGCAGTACTTC. As protein: CASSLVGTGSEQYF.

The rearrangement joins TRBV5-4 to TRBJ2-2, with D perhaps matching TRBD1 (5 bases). The CDR3 is 15 amino acids. The V gene's germline CDR1 is SGHNT and CDR2 YYREEE (reference sequence). V was cut by 3 bases and J by 0 bases, with 9 bases left in between. The CDR3 nucleotides read TGTGCCAGCAGCTCAGGGCGGTCGAACACCGGGGAGCTGTTTTTT. Its protein is CASSSGRSNTGELFF.

This rearrangement joins TRBV12-5 to TRBJ2-5; tentatively, D is TRBD2 (5 bases). Germline V gene data show CDR1 as LGHNT and CDR2 as FRNRAP. This CDR3 region has 15 residues. V dropped 6 bases and J dropped 2 bases, with 16 bases sitting between them. The CDR3 nucleotides are TGTGCTAGTGGGGCGCCGGGAATCCAACAAGAGACCCAGTACTTC. Protein: CASGAPGIQQETQYF.

CDR3 region: CASSLTAEKLFF. The CDR3 DNA sequence: TGTGCCAGCAGCTTAACAGCCGAAAAACTGTTTTTT. The chain uses TRBV7-9 and TRBJ1-4; D gene uncertain. The CDR3 runs 12 residues. CDR1 is SEHNR and CDR2 is FQNEAQ in the germline V gene (reference sequence). V was shortened by 2 bases and J by 8 bases, with 6 bases between the two germline ends.

V is TRBV19 and J is TRBJ1-1; possibly TRBD1 for D (6 bases). V was trimmed by 1 base and J by 8 bases, leaving 17 bases between them. Per germline, CDR1 LNHDA and CDR2 SQIVND (reference sequence). This CDR3 spans 15 amino acids. The CDR3 DNA reads as TGTGCCAGTAGTATAGGAACAGGGCCTGGGGGGGAAGCTTTCTTT. It yields the protein CASSIGTGPGGEAFF.

This clone was seen only a few times. The chain joins TRBV5-4 to TRBJ1-2, with TRBD1 identical over 8 bases. CDR3 size: 14 residues. V was pared by 4 bases and J by 1 base, with 3 bases of the junction left unmatched. Germline V gene sequence: CDR1 SGHNT, CDR2 YYREEE (reference sequence). Written as DNA, the CDR3 is TGTGCCAGCAGCATCGGACAGGGTAACTATGGCTACACCTTC. Residues: CASSIGQGNYGYTF.

This clone was picked up one time. The chain joins TRBV28 to TRBJ2-1; D gene uncertain. The V gene lost 4 bases and the J gene lost 9 bases, with 7 bases spanning the gap. This CDR3 region has 11 residues. The V gene's germline CDR1 is MDHEN and CDR2 SYDVKM. The CDR3 here is CASSSRTEQFF. DNA for the CDR3: TGTGCCAGCAGTTCGCGGACTGAGCAGTTCTTC.

CDR3 region: CASSPSRQLDQPQHF. The DNA of the CDR3 is TGTGCCAGCAGTCCCTCTAGACAGTTAGATCAGCCCCAGCATTTT. V and J are TRBV28 and TRBJ1-5; tentatively, D is TRBD1 (5 bases). The V and J ends lost 5 bases and 5 bases respectively, with 16 bases between them. The CDR3 is 15 amino acids. Germline V gene data show CDR1 as MDHEN and CDR2 as SYDVKM.

This chain links TRBV9 with TRBJ2-7; D call uncertain. The V gene's germline CDR1 is SGDLS and CDR2 YYNGEE. Trimming removed 4 bases from V and 4 bases from J, with 12 bases in between. This CDR3 has 13 residues. The CDR3 region has the DNA TGTGCCAGCAGCTCCTCTACCGGGTACGAGCAGTACTTC. Translated, it gives CASSSSTGYEQYF.

The chain links TRBV11-2 to TRBJ2-7; D unclear. In germline, CDR1 is SGHAT, CDR2 FQNNGV. The CDR3 extends over 14 amino acids. V was pared by 5 bases and J by 3 bases, with 14 bases between. The CDR3 DNA sequence: TGTGCCAGCAGCCCTATAAGGACCCGCTACGAGCAGTACTTC. It yields the protein CASSPIRTRYEQYF.

This CDR3 is CASSWGPGQGPISTDTQYF. The CDR3 DNA sequence: TGCGCCAGCAGCTGGGGGCCGGGACAGGGGCCAATTAGCACAGATACGCAGTATTTT. The chain couples TRBV5-1 to TRBJ2-3; 10 bases match TRBD1. With V trimmed by 3 bases and J by 0 bases, 13 bases remained unmatched. CDR3 length equals 19 residues. Germline V gene lookup returns CDR1 SGHRS and CDR2 YFSETQ.

Written as DNA, the CDR3 is TGCGCCAGCAGCTCCTCACTGAGCTCTGGGGCCAACGTCCTGACTTTC. Protein sequence: CASSSSLSSGANVLTF. This chain joins TRBV5-1 and TRBJ2-6; D gene uncertain. The V and J ends lost 3 bases and 0 bases respectively, with 10 bases between them. Germline lookup yields CDR1 SGHRS and CDR2 YFSETQ. This CDR3 spans 16 amino acids. The entire variable domain, with the rest obtained from reference TRBV5-1 and TRBJ2-6, is as follows: KAGVTQTPRYLIKTRGQQVTLSCSPISGHRSVSWYQQTPGQGLQFLFEYFSETQRNKGNFPGRFSGRQFSNSRSEMNVSTLELGDSALYLCASSSSLSSGANVLTFGAGSRLTVL.

This clone was seen a single time. The rearrangement joins TRBV11-2 to TRBJ1-4, with a weak D call TRBD1 (5 bases). This CDR3 is 15 amino acids long. The germline gives CDR1 SGHAT, CDR2 FQNNGV. Trimming stripped 4 bases from V and 17 bases from J, with 26 bases between. CDR3 in amino acids: CASSSLQGSFGFIFF. Here the CDR3 DNA reads TGTGCCAGCAGCTCCCTCCAGGGTAGTTTCGGCTTTATATTTTTT.